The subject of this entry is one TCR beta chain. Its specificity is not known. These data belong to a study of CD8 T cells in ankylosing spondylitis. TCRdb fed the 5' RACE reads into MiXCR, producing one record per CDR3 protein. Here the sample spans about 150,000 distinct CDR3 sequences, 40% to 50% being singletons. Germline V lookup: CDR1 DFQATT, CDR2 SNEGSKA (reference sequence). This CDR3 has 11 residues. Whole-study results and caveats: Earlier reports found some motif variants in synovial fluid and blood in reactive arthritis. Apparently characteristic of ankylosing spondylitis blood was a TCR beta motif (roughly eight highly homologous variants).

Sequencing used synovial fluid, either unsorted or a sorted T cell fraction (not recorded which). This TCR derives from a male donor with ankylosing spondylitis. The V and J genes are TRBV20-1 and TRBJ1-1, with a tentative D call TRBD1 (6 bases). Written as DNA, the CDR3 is TGCAGGGGGGACAAGAACACTGAAGCTTTCTTT. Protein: CRGDKNTEAFF.